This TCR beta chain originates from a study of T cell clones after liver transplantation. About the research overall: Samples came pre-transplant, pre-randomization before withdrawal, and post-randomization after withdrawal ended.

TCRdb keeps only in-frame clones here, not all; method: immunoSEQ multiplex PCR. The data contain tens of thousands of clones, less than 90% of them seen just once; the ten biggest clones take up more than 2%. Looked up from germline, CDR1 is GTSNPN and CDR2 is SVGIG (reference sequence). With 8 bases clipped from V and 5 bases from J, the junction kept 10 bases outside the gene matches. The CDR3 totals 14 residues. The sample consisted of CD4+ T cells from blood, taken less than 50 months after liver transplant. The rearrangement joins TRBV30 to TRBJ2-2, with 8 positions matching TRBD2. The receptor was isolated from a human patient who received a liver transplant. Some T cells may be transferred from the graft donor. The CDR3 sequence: CAAKRERRTGELFF. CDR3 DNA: TGTGCCGCCAAGCGGGAGAGGAGGACCGGGGAGCTGTTTTTT.